This T cell receptor beta chain was identified during a study of technical replicates of blood from four donors. Profiled with immunoSEQ multiplex PCR; TCRdb holds only in-frame clones, not every one. This table holds roughly 16,000 clones, 80% to 90% found once. V shed 5 bases and J 7 bases; nucleotides not matched to a gene: 7. The CDR3 sequence is 15 residues long. Germline loops: CDR1 SNHLY, CDR2 FYNNEI. The receptor was derived from a human donor in good health. The chain is built from TRBV2 and TRBJ2-1; TRBD1 aligns across 11 bases. Input material: PBMCs. CDR3 loop: CASSLGTGGWNEQFF. The CDR3 region has the DNA TGTGCCAGCAGTTTGGGGACAGGGGGTTGGAATGAGCAGTTCTTC.